This entry lists 13 T cell receptor beta chains sequenced from one sample in a study of blood T cell repertoires in COVID-19. The repertoire was sequenced with immunoSEQ multiplex PCR; TCRdb's copy has only in-frame clones and lacks some. The sample has tens of thousands of clones, about 89% seen once. The sequenced sample was peripheral blood. These receptors originate from a man in his sixties with acute or convalescent COVID-19.

The chain is built from TRBV5-4 and TRBJ2-5; 8 bases match TRBD1. This CDR3 has 16 amino acids. Trimming took 0 bases from V and 3 from J; bases not matched to a gene: 7. The germline CDR1 and CDR2 sequences are SGHNT and YYREEE (reference sequence). The CDR3 spells CASSLDVTGAEETQYF. CDR3 DNA: TGTGCCAGCAGCTTGGACGTGACAGGGGCAGAAGAGACCCAGTACTTC.

The chain uses TRBV5-1 and TRBJ1-4; D is ambiguous. The CDR3 is 17 amino acids. V was trimmed by 4 bases and J by 2 bases, leaving 18 bases between them. Germline V CDR1 and CDR2: SGHRS, YFSETQ. The CDR3 nucleotides read TGCGCCAGCAGCCTCGGCGGCCTCGGAGCGACTAATGAAAAACTGTTTTTT. Translation: CASSLGGLGATNEKLFF.

V is TRBV28 and J is TRBJ1-2; D is ambiguous. Germline V gene lookup returns CDR1 MDHEN and CDR2 SYDVKM. This CDR3 has 18 residues. The germline V and J ends were trimmed by 4 bases and 8 bases, with 29 bases remaining between them. For the CDR3, the DNA is TGTGCCAGCAGTTCCCTAATTCCCCTCACCGGGCCCCCGGGGGGCTACACCTTC. Protein sequence: CASSSLIPLTGPPGGYTF.

The chain employs TRBV27 and TRBJ2-1; TRBD2 might be the D (5 bases). CDR1 is MNHEY and CDR2 is SMNVEV in the germline V gene (reference sequence). V was pared by 5 bases and J by 7 bases, with 21 bases between. This CDR3 is 16 amino acids long. CDR3 in amino acids: CASSRYYRGERNEQFF. The CDR3 coding sequence is TGTGCCAGCAGTCGTTATTACAGAGGTGAGCGGAATGAGCAGTTCTTC.

V gene TRBV28 combines with J gene TRBJ1-2, with 8 bases lining up with TRBD1. Per the germline V gene, CDR1 is MDHEN and CDR2 is SYDVKM. The CDR3 has 16 amino acids. V gave up 1 base and J gave up 4 bases; unmatched junction bases: 8. The CDR3 here is CASSLSSRGQPYGYTF. In nucleotides, the CDR3 is TGTGCCAGCAGTTTATCTAGCAGGGGGCAACCCTATGGCTACACCTTC.

This clone was observed a handful of times. The CDR3 DNA reads as TGTGCCATCAGTGAGTCGTTCGGGGGGCTGTTCCCTAACTATGGCTACACCTTC. Residues: CAISESFGGLFPNYGYTF. The rearrangement uses TRBV10-3 and TRBJ1-2; D possibly corresponds to TRBD1 (6 bases). The CDR3 is 18 residues long. The V end was cut by 0 bases, the J end by 0 bases, with 17 bases between. CDR1 is ENHRY, CDR2 SYGVKD, per germline.

The chain links TRBV19 to TRBJ2-2, with 8 nucleotides matching TRBD1. The germline V gene encodes CDR1 LNHDA and CDR2 SQIVND (reference sequence). V gave up 6 bases and J gave up 4 bases; unmatched junction bases: 10. The CDR3 is made up of 16 amino acids. The CDR3 DNA is TGTGCCAGTAGCCGAAACGGACAGGGAGCCACCGGGGAGCTGTTTTTT. It specifies CASSRNGQGATGELFF.

This chain links TRBV30 with TRBJ2-1, with 9 positions matching TRBD2. Germline V lookup: CDR1 GTSNPN, CDR2 SVGIG (reference sequence). There are 15 residues in the CDR3. Trimming removed 0 bases from V and 4 bases from J; junction bases left unmatched: 4. This CDR3 reads CAWSVRLAGYNEQFF. CDR3 nucleotides: TGTGCCTGGAGTGTACGTCTAGCGGGATACAATGAGCAGTTCTTC.

The genes are TRBV19 and TRBJ1-2, with D unclear. V lost 6 bases, J lost 4 bases, and 21 bases lay in between. CDR1 and CDR2 (germline): LNHDA, SQIVND (reference sequence). The CDR3 consists of 16 residues. The CDR3 DNA follows: TGTGCCAGTAGCCCGTATCCGTCTGGGCTCGCCTATGGCTACACCTTC. Protein product: CASSPYPSGLAYGYTF.

The chain couples TRBV13 to TRBJ1-6; TRBD1 aligns across 8 bases. Germline V lookup: CDR1 PRHDT, CDR2 FYEKMQ (reference sequence). Germline trimming cut 6 bases from V and 7 bases from J; bases unmatched to any gene: 8. The CDR3 is made up of 15 amino acids. The CDR3 loop is CASSRQGAGNSPLHF. As DNA, the CDR3 is TGTGCCAGCAGTCGCCAGGGGGCTGGAAATTCACCCCTCCACTTT.

The chain recombines TRBV11-2 with TRBJ2-7; TRBD1 agrees at 10 bases. This CDR3 has 14 residues. CDR1 SGHAT and CDR2 FQNNGV come from the germline V gene. The V gene end was trimmed by 1 base and the J gene end by 12 bases; junction bases not matched to a gene: 9. CDR3 in DNA: TGTGCCAGCAGCTTAGTTGACTCCGGGACAGGGGTGTACTTC. This gives the protein CASSLVDSGTGVYF.

The J gene is TRBJ2-3, the V gene TRBV4-3, with 9 bases fitting TRBD2. There are 17 residues in the CDR3. V shed 1 base, J shed 4 bases, and the junction held 9 bases outside the gene matches. Germline loops: CDR1 LGHNA, CDR2 YSLEER. The CDR3 nucleotides read TGCGCCAGCAGCCAAGTTTGGGCGGGAGGGTTGGCAGATACGCAGTATTTT. It encodes CASSQVWAGGLADTQYF.

The rearrangement joins TRBV6-2 or TRBV6-3 to TRBJ2-2, with D possibly TRBD1 on 6 matching bases. In germline, CDR1 is MNHEY, CDR2 SVGEGT. Trimming stripped 2 bases from V and 5 bases from J, with 9 bases between. The CDR3 is 14 amino acids. The CDR3 spells CASSYARGTGELFF. As DNA, the CDR3 is TGTGCCAGCAGTTACGCCAGGGGAACCGGGGAGCTGTTTTTT.